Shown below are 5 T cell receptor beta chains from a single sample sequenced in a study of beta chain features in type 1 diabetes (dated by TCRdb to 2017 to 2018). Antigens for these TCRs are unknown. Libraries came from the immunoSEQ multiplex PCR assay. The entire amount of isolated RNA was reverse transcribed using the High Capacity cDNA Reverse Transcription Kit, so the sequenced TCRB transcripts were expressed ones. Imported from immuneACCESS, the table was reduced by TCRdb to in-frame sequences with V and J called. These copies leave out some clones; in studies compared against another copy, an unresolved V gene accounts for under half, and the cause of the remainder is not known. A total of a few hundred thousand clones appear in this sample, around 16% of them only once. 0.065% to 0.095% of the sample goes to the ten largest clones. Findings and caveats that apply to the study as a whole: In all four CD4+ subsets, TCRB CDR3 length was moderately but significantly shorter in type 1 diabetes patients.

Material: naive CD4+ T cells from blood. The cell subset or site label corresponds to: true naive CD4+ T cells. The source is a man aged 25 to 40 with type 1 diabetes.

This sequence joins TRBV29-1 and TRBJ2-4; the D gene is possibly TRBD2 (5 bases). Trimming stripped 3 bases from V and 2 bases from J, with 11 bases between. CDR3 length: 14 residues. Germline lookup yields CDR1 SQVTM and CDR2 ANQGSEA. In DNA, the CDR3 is TGCAGCGTTGAGGCGGGTGGATCCAAAAACATTCAGTACTTC. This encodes CSVEAGGSKNIQYF.

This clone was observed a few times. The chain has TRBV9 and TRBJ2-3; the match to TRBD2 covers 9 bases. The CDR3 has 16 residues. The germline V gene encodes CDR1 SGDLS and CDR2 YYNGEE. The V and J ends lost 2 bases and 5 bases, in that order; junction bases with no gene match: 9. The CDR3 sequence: CASSVSPTSGLDTQYF. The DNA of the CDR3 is TGTGCCAGCAGCGTGTCCCCGACTAGCGGCCTAGATACGCAGTATTTT.

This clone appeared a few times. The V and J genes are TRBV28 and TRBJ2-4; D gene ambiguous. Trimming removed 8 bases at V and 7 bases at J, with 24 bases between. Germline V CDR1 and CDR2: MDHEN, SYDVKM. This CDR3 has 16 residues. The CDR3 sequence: CASSTPPATMRNIQYF. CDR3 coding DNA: TGTGCCAGCTCGACTCCCCCCGCGACGATGAGGAACATTCAGTACTTC.

CDR3 coding DNA: TGTGCCAGCAGTGAATCAGGGTATGAAAAACTGTTTTTT. It encodes CASSESGYEKLFF. The rearrangement links TRBV25-1 to TRBJ1-4, with a weak D call TRBD1 (5 bases). Germline V gene sequence: CDR1 MGHDK, CDR2 SYGVNS. The CDR3 covers 13 residues. Trimming took off 1 base at V and 6 bases at J, with 6 bases between the two ends.

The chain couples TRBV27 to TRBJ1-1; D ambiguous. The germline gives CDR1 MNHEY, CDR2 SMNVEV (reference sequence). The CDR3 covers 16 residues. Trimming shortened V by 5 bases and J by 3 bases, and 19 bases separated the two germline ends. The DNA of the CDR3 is TGTGCCAGCAGTACCTCGGGTTTGGGTCGTGACACTGAAGCTTTCTTT. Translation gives CASSTSGLGRDTEAFF.